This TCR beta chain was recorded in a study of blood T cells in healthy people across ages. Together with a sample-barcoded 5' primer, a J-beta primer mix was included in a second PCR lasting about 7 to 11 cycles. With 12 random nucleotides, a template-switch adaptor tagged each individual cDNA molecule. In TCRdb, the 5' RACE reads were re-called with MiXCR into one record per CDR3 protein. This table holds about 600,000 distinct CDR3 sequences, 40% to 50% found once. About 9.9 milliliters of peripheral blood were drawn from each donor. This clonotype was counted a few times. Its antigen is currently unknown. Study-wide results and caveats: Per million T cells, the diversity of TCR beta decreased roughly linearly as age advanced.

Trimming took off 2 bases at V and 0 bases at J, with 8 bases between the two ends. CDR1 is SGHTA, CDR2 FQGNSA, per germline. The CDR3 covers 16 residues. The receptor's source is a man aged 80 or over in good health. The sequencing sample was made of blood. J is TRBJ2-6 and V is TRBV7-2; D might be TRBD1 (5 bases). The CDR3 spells CASSLPDSSGANVLTF. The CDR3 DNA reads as TGTGCCAGCAGCTTACCCGACAGCTCTGGGGCCAACGTCCTGACTTTC. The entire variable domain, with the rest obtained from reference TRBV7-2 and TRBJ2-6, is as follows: GAGVSQSPSNKVTEKGKDVELRCDPISGHTALYWYRQSLGQGLEFLIYFQGNSAPDKSGLPSDRFSAERTGGSVSTLTIQRTQQEDSAVYLCASSLPDSSGANVLTFGAGSRLTVL.